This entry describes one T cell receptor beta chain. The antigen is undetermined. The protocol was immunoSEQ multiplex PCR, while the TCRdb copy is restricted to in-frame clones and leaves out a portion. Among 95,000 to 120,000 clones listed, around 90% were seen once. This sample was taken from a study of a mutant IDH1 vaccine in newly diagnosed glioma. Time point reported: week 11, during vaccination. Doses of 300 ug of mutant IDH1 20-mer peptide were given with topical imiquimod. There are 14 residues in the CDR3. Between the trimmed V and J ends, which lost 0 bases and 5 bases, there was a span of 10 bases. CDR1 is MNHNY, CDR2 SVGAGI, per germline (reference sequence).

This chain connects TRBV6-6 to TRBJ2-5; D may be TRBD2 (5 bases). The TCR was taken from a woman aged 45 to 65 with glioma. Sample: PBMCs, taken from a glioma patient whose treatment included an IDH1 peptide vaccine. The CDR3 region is CASSYSSRGETQYF. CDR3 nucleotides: TGTGCCAGCAGTTACTCGAGTAGAGGGGAGACCCAGTACTTC.